The 22 T cell receptor beta chains below come from one sample, sequenced in a study of graft-versus-host responses after intestinal transplantation. Data came from immunoSEQ multiplex PCR; TCRdb stores just in-frame clones and leaves some out. Of roughly 2,000 clones in the sample, around 86% were seen once. The graft tissue was processed, and this released both intraepithelial and lamina propria lymphocytes. Material: ileum tissue, obtained 55 to 60 days after intestinal transplant. These receptors all stem from a human patient who received an intestinal transplant, so some T cells may come from the graft donor.

This clone was recorded once. This rearrangement joins TRBV2 to TRBJ2-7; maybe TRBD2 (5 bases). V was pared by 6 bases and J by 5 bases, with 17 bases between. CDR1 is SNHLY, CDR2 FYNNEI, per germline. The CDR3 is made up of 14 amino acids. The CDR3 coding sequence is TGTGCCAGCAGAGACGGGGTTACTATGAACGAGCAGTACTTC. It codes for CASRDGVTMNEQYF.

The rearrangement uses TRBV5-1 and TRBJ2-5, with a tentative D call TRBD2 (6 bases). Deletions cut 2 bases from V and 2 bases from J, with 19 bases between. This CDR3 is built from 17 residues. Germline CDR1 and CDR2: SGHRS and YFSETQ. The CDR3 sequence is CASSFGGAPNAQETQYF. The CDR3 DNA reads as TGCGCCAGCAGCTTTGGAGGGGCGCCGAATGCGCAAGAGACCCAGTACTTC.

The gene calls are TRBV28 and TRBJ2-2, with 7 bases aligning to TRBD1. With 5 bases clipped from V and 4 bases from J, the junction kept 7 bases outside the gene matches. The CDR3 runs 15 residues. The V gene's germline CDR1 is MDHEN and CDR2 SYDVKM. The CDR3 DNA reads as TGTGCCAGCAGTCTCGGGACAGAACTCACCGGGGAGCTGTTTTTT. This gives the protein CASSLGTELTGELFF. The complete variable domain, with remaining parts taken from reference TRBV28 and TRBJ2-2, reads DVKVTQSSRYLVKRTGEKVFLECVQDMDHENMFWYRQDPGLGLRLIYFSYDVKMKEKGDIPEGYSVSREKKERFSLILESASTNQTSMYLCASSLGTELTGELFFGEGSRLTVL.

The chain uses TRBV6-5 and TRBJ2-7, with 9 positions matching TRBD1. This CDR3 is 16 amino acids long. Trimming took 2 bases from V and 3 from J; bases not matched to a gene: 8. Germline V gives CDR1 MNHEY, CDR2 SVGAGI. The CDR3: CASSYQNRGRNYEQYF. For the CDR3, the DNA is TGTGCCAGCAGTTACCAAAACAGGGGGCGTAACTACGAGCAGTACTTC.

The sample holds one count of this clone. The V call is TRBV28, the J call TRBJ2-7, with TRBD2 identical over 10 bases. V dropped 6 bases and J dropped 2; count of bases not matched to a gene: 7. Germline V CDR1 and CDR2: MDHEN, SYDVKM. The CDR3 contains 15 residues. CDR3 sequence: CASRYGSGGAYEQYF. CDR3 coding DNA: TGTGCCAGCAGGTATGGCAGCGGGGGGGCCTACGAGCAGTACTTC. The variable domain in full, completed from reference TRBV28 and TRBJ2-7, reads DVKVTQSSRYLVKRTGEKVFLECVQDMDHENMFWYRQDPGLGLRLIYFSYDVKMKEKGDIPEGYSVSREKKERFSLILESASTNQTSMYLCASRYGSGGAYEQYFGPGTRLTVT.

The V and J genes are TRBV9 and TRBJ2-7; 8 bases agree with TRBD2. Trimming took 4 bases from V and 6 from J; bases not matched to a gene: 12. Looked up from germline, CDR1 is SGDLS and CDR2 is YYNGEE. The CDR3 is 15 residues long. DNA of the CDR3: TGTGCCAGCAGCCCCGAACCGGGGGGGCCATCCGAGCAGTACTTC. It specifies CASSPEPGGPSEQYF.

This chain joins TRBV23-1 and TRBJ1-2; D possibly corresponds to TRBD1 (5 bases). TRBV23-1 is treated as an ORF (open reading frame) with a function not yet certain. The germline V and J ends were trimmed by 3 bases and 0 bases, with 14 bases remaining between them. CDR3 length: 16 residues. CDR3 in amino acids: CASSQEGHTANYGYTF. The CDR3 DNA reads TGCGCCAGCAGTCAGGAGGGGCACACAGCTAACTATGGCTACACCTTC.

The chain joins TRBV19 to TRBJ1-1; weak D call: TRBD1 (6 bases). The CDR3 spans 17 residues. Germline V gene data show CDR1 as LNHDA and CDR2 as SQIVND (reference sequence). V lost 7 bases and J 0 bases, leaving 21 bases between the germline ends. CDR3 in amino acids: CASIVGVDSWLNTEAFF. CDR3 nucleotides: TGTGCCAGTATAGTGGGAGTGGACAGCTGGCTGAACACTGAAGCTTTCTTT.

This clone was seen only a few times. The chain employs TRBV7-2 and TRBJ2-4, with D possibly being TRBD1 or TRBD2 (5 bases each). CDR1 and CDR2 from the germline V gene are SGHTA and FQGNSA. This CDR3 comprises 12 residues. The ends were cut back, 2 bases at V and 12 bases at J, with 11 bases in the middle. The CDR3 spells CASSLSTGRQYF. CDR3 sequence (DNA): TGTGCCAGCAGCTTATCTACGGGACGTCAGTACTTC.

The V gene is TRBV5-5, the J gene TRBJ1-1; D might be TRBD1 (5 bases). The CDR3 extends over 13 amino acids. From germline, CDR1 is SGHKS and CDR2 YYEKEE (reference sequence). V lost 4 bases and J lost 7, with 14 bases in between. CDR3 bases: TGTGCCAGCAGCCCAATGGGTGGGGGTGAAGCTTTCTTT. It encodes CASSPMGGGEAFF.

This chain joins TRBV9 and TRBJ1-2; D gene uncertain. Trimming took 0 bases from V and 2 from J, leaving 11 bases between them. The CDR3 runs 15 residues. Germline V CDR1 and CDR2: SGDLS, YYNGEE. In DNA form, the CDR3 reads TGTGCCAGCAGCGTAGACGCCGGGAAAAACTATGGCTACACCTTC. Its translation is CASSVDAGKNYGYTF.

J is TRBJ2-7 and V is TRBV2; 8 bases line up with TRBD1. The length of the CDR3 is 14 residues. J gave up 4 bases and V 6 bases, and 8 bases lay outside the gene matches. Germline CDR1 reads SNHLY; CDR2 reads FYNNEI. CDR3 sequence (DNA): TGTGCCAGCAGGGTCCGGGACAGGAGTTACGAGCAGTACTTC. This codes for CASRVRDRSYEQYF.

This chain links TRBV10-1 with TRBJ1-4; a weak D match, TRBD1 (5 bases). The V end lost 9 bases, the J end lost 6 bases, and 26 bases lay between the germline ends. CDR1 and CDR2 from the germline V gene are WNHNN and SYGVQD (reference sequence). This CDR3 region has 17 residues. In DNA, the CDR3 is TGCGCCAGACCACTTTGCAGGGAGTGGCAGGGCTATGAAAAACTGTTTTTT. As protein: CARPLCREWQGYEKLFF.

This clone appeared a single time. The gene calls are TRBV4-1 and TRBJ1-2; no reliable D call. Germline CDR1 reads MGHRA; CDR2 reads YSYEKL. This CDR3 has 16 residues. V dropped 1 base and J dropped 5 bases, with 17 bases sitting between them. The DNA of the CDR3 is TGCGCCAGCAGCCAAGCTCGGACTGCTGTGAGTTATGGCTACACCTTC. Its translation: CASSQARTAVSYGYTF.

The V call is TRBV7-8, the J call TRBJ2-3; D is possibly TRBD1 (6 bases). Germline CDR1 SGHVS, CDR2 FQNEAQ. The V end was cut by 1 base, the J end by 1 base, with 12 bases between. CDR3 size: 16 residues. The CDR3 DNA sequence: TGTGCCAGCAGCTTAGTACAGGGTGCGGGCACAGATACGCAGTATTTT. Translating gives CASSLVQGAGTDTQYF.

The CDR3 bases are TGTGCCAGCCGGCCAGGCCAGTGGGGTGAAAAACTGTTTTTT. Its protein product is CASRPGQWGEKLFF. The chain is built from TRBV6-1 and TRBJ1-4; D is undetermined. Per germline, CDR1 MNHNS and CDR2 SASEGT. V lost 8 bases and J 7 bases, leaving 17 bases between the germline ends. CDR3 length equals 14 residues.

The chain employs TRBV9 and TRBJ1-3; D may be TRBD1 (6 bases). The CDR3 contains 13 residues. With 10 bases removed from V and 6 bases from J, the gap between germline ends came to 17 bases. Germline values: CDR1 SGDLS, CDR2 YYNGEE. In DNA form, the CDR3 reads TGTGCCGGAACGGACAGTCGAGAAAACACCATATATTTT. Translating it yields CAGTDSRENTIYF. The full variable domain, rest sourced from reference TRBV9 and TRBJ1-3, is DSGVTQTPKHLITATGQRVTLRCSPRSGDLSVYWYQQSLDQGLQFLIQYYNGEERAKGNILERFSAQQFPDLHSELNLSSLELGDSALYFCAGTDSRENTIYFGEGSWLTVV.

The chain carries TRBV28 and TRBJ2-6; no clear D gene. This CDR3 contains 13 residues. Trimming pared 6 bases from V and 2 bases from J, leaving 5 bases between. Per germline, CDR1 MDHEN and CDR2 SYDVKM. CDR3 coding DNA: TGTGCCAGCAGGTTACCTGGGGCCAACGTCCTGACTTTC. Its protein is CASRLPGANVLTF.

This clone was detected a few times. This chain joins TRBV9 and TRBJ2-1; D ambiguous. Trimming left V 0 bases short and J 0 bases short, with 4 bases between. Germline assignment: CDR1 SGDLS and CDR2 YYNGEE. The CDR3 is 14 residues long. The CDR3 protein is CASSVEISYNEQFF. The CDR3 DNA sequence: TGTGCCAGCAGCGTAGAAATCTCCTACAATGAGCAGTTCTTC.

The J gene is TRBJ2-5, the V gene TRBV7-2, with 8 bases lining up with TRBD2. With 5 bases clipped from V and 5 bases from J, the junction kept 13 bases outside the gene matches. Germline CDR1 and CDR2: SGHTA and FQGNSA. The CDR3 totals 16 residues. The CDR3 DNA reads as TGTGCCAGCAGCCCAGATAGCGGGGCGGCAGGGGAGACCCAGTACTTC. Its protein product is CASSPDSGAAGETQYF.

This clone was seen once. This chain uses TRBV7-7 with TRBJ1-1; D possibly corresponds to TRBD1 (5 bases). CDR3 size: 13 residues. Trimming took 4 bases from V and 1 from J, leaving 7 bases between them. Per germline, CDR1 SSHAT and CDR2 FNYEAQ (reference sequence). CDR3 DNA sequence: TGTGCCAGCAGCTCACAGGAGAACACTGAAGCTTTCTTT. Amino acids: CASSSQENTEAFF.

The chain employs TRBV5-6 and TRBJ1-2; no reliable D call. V lost 1 base and J lost 7, with 11 bases in between. Germline-derived CDR1 and CDR2 are SGHDT and YYEEEE. The CDR3 spans 13 residues. The CDR3 protein is CASSLTHTGGYTF. In DNA form, the CDR3 reads TGTGCCAGCAGCTTGACCCACACCGGTGGCTACACCTTC. Looking up the rest from reference TRBV5-6 and TRBJ1-2 gives the full variable domain: DAGVTQSPTHLIKTRGQQVTLRCSPKSGHDTVSWYQQALGQGPQFIFQYYEEEERQRGNFPDRFSGHQFPNYSSELNVNALLLGDSALYLCASSLTHTGGYTFGSGTRLTVV.